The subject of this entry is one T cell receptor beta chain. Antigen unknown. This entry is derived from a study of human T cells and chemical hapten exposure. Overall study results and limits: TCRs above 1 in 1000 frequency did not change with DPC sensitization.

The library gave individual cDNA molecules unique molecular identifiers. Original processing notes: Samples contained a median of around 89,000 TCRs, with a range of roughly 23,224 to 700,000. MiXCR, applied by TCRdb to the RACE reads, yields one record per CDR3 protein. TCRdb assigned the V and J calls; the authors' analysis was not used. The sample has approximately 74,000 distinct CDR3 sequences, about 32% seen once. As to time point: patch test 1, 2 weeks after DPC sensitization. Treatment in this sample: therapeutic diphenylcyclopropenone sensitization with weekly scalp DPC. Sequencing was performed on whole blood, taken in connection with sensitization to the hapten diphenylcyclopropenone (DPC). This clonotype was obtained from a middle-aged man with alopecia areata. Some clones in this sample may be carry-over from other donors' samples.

This CDR3 is CASTSGTADSTEAFF. CDR3 nucleotides: TGTGCCAGCACCTCCGGGACTGCCGATAGCACTGAAGCTTTCTTT. This rearrangement joins TRBV28 to TRBJ1-1; tentative D call: TRBD1 (5 bases). CDR1 and CDR2 from the germline V gene are MDHEN and SYDVKM. The CDR3 spans 15 residues. With 7 bases removed from V and 4 bases from J, the gap between germline ends came to 19 bases.